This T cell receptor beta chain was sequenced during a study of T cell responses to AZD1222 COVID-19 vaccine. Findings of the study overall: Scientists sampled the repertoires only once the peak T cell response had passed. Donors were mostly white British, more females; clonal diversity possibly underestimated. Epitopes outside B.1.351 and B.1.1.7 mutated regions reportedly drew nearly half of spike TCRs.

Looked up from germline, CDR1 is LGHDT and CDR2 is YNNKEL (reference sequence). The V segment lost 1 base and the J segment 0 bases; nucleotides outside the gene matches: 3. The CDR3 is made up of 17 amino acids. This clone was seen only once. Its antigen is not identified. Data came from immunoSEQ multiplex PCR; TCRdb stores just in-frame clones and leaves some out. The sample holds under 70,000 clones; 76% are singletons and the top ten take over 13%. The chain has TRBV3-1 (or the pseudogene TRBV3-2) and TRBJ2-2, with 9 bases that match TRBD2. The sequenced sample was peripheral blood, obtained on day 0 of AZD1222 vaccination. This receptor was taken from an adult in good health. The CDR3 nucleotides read TGTGCCAGCAGCCAAGCGACTAGCGGTACGAACACCGGGGAGCTGTTTTTT. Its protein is CASSQATSGTNTGELFF.